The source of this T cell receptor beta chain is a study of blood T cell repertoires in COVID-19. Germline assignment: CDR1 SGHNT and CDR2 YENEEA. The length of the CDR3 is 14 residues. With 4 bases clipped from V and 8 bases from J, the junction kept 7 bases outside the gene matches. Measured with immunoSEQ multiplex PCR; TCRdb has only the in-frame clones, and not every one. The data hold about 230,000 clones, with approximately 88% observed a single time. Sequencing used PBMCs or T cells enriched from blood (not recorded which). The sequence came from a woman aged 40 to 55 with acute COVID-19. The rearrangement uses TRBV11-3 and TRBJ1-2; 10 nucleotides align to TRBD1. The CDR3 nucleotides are TGTGCCAGCAGCTCCGGGACAGGGGAGAAAGGCTACACCTTC. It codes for CASSSGTGEKGYTF. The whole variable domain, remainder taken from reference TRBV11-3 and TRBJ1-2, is EAGVVQSPRYKIIEKKQPVAFWCNPISGHNTLYWYLQNLGQGPELLIRYENEEAVDDSQLPKDRFSAERLKGVDSTLKIQPAELGDSAVYLCASSSGTGEKGYTFGSGTRLTVV.